The 15 T cell receptor beta chains below come from one sample, sequenced in a study of CD8+ T cells in alopecia areata. cDNA serving as the sequencing template came from extracted, reverse transcribed RNA. Sequencing was performed with immunoSEQ multiplex PCR; in TCRdb, only in-frame clones are kept and a portion is missing. The sample records 100,000 to 150,000 clones, roughly 57% being singletons. Treatment: oral pan-JAK inhibitor, 5-10 mg twice daily. The specimen was CD4+ T cells sorted from blood, collected at week 4, from a patient treated with tofacitinib. The source is a human donor with alopecia areata.

This clone has more than one count but fewer than ten. This sequence joins TRBV5-4 and TRBJ2-5; D perhaps matches TRBD2 (6 bases). Germline V gives CDR1 SGHNT, CDR2 YYREEE (reference sequence). The CDR3 consists of 15 residues. Trimming took off 3 bases at V and 4 bases at J, with 16 bases between the two ends. The CDR3 sequence is CASSSPDGAGETQYF. In DNA form, the CDR3 reads TGTGCCAGCAGCTCGCCGGACGGAGCGGGAGAGACCCAGTACTTC.

The chain uses TRBV5-6 and TRBJ1-2, with 8 positions matching TRBD1. Germline CDR1 is SGHDT and CDR2 is YYEEEE. After removal of 4 bases from V and 5 bases from J, the junction contained 7 bases not matched to a gene. The CDR3 is 14 residues long. The CDR3 here is CASSHPGQEYGYTF. The CDR3 nucleotides read TGTGCCAGCAGCCATCCGGGACAGGAATATGGCTACACCTTC. Using reference TRBV5-6 and TRBJ1-2 for the parts outside the CDR3, the full variable domain is DAGVTQSPTHLIKTRGQQVTLRCSPKSGHDTVSWYQQALGQGPQFIFQYYEEEERQRGNFPDRFSGHQFPNYSSELNVNALLLGDSALYLCASSHPGQEYGYTFGSGTRLTVV.

This clone was seen a handful of times. The chain combines TRBV29-1 with TRBJ1-4; no clear D. Germline assignment: CDR1 SQVTM and CDR2 ANQGSEA. CDR3 length: 11 residues. Trimming cost V 7 bases and J 7 bases, with 10 bases left between them. CDR3 in DNA: TGCAGCGCACGTTGGGGTGAAAAACTGTTTTTT. This translates into CSARWGEKLFF.

This chain links TRBV29-1 with TRBJ2-5; D uncertain. Germline-derived CDR1 and CDR2 are SQVTM and ANQGSEA. V was pared by 4 bases and J by 4 bases, with 16 bases between. This CDR3 region has 14 residues. CDR3 sequence reads: CSVALLSSGETQYF. The CDR3 DNA reads as TGCAGCGTTGCTCTTCTATCCTCAGGAGAGACCCAGTACTTC. The variable domain in full, with the rest retrieved from reference TRBV29-1 and TRBJ2-5, is SAVISQKPSRDICQRGTSLTIQCQVDSQVTMMFWYRQQPGQSLTLIATANQGSEATYESGFVIDKFPISRPNLTFSTLTVSNMSPEDSSIYLCSVALLSSGETQYFGPGTRLLVL.

J is TRBJ2-2 and V is TRBV28; tentative D call: TRBD1 (5 bases). Germline lookup yields CDR1 MDHEN and CDR2 SYDVKM. V gave up 4 bases and J gave up 2 bases, with 5 bases separating them. The CDR3 contains 13 residues. CDR3 in amino acids: CASSWTNTGELFF. The CDR3 DNA reads TGTGCCAGCAGTTGGACAAACACCGGGGAGCTGTTTTTT. Using reference TRBV28 and TRBJ2-2 for the parts outside the CDR3, the full variable domain is DVKVTQSSRYLVKRTGEKVFLECVQDMDHENMFWYRQDPGLGLRLIYFSYDVKMKEKGDIPEGYSVSREKKERFSLILESASTNQTSMYLCASSWTNTGELFFGEGSRLTVL.

This clone appeared once. This chain links TRBV9 with TRBJ1-1, with TRBD1 identical over 7 bases. J lost 4 bases, V lost 4 bases, and 7 bases had no gene match. This CDR3 has 14 amino acids. Per germline, CDR1 SGDLS and CDR2 YYNGEE. The CDR3: CASSIGQVGTEAFF. CDR3 in DNA: TGTGCCAGCAGCATCGGACAGGTAGGCACTGAAGCTTTCTTT.

Only a few counts were recorded for this clone. V and J are TRBV6-5 and TRBJ2-3; D is perhaps TRBD2 (5 bases). From germline, CDR1 is MNHEY and CDR2 SVGAGI. V was trimmed by 7 bases and J by 0 bases, leaving 14 bases between them. The CDR3 consists of 15 residues. CDR3 DNA sequence: TGTGCCAGCACCCTAAACGGCGGGAGCACAGATACGCAGTATTTT. This gives the protein CASTLNGGSTDTQYF.

The chain joins TRBV10-3 to TRBJ2-1; D tentatively reads TRBD1 or TRBD2 (5 bases each). Germline V gene lookup returns CDR1 ENHRY and CDR2 SYGVKD. This CDR3 region has 12 residues. V lost 3 bases to trimming and J lost 9 bases, with 9 bases between them. CDR3 residues: CAISEMGVEQFF. Here the CDR3 DNA reads TGTGCCATCAGTGAAATGGGGGTTGAGCAGTTCTTC.

This chain links TRBV20-1 with TRBJ2-7, with D possibly TRBD2 on 6 matching bases. The V gene lost 6 bases and the J gene lost 12 bases, with 18 bases spanning the gap. The CDR3 covers 11 residues. The germline V gene has CDR1 DFQATT and CDR2 SNEGSKA (reference sequence). The CDR3 region has the DNA TGCAGTGCGCGGGGAGGCAGGGTAGGGTACTTC. Amino acids: CSARGGRVGYF.

The V gene is TRBV28, the J gene TRBJ2-7; 8 bases are a match to TRBD1. Per the germline V gene, CDR1 is MDHEN and CDR2 is SYDVKM. Trimming removed 6 bases from V and 2 bases from J; junction bases left unmatched: 15. CDR3 length: 17 residues. CDR3 nucleotides: TGTGCCAGCAGAGCCCCCGGGACAGGAGTTTTTGCCTACGAGCAGTACTTC. Encoded protein: CASRAPGTGVFAYEQYF.

This sequence joins TRBV9 and TRBJ2-1; D unresolved. The CDR3 contains 14 residues. Trimming stripped 0 bases from V and 2 bases from J, with 6 bases between. CDR1 is SGDLS and CDR2 is YYNGEE in the germline V gene. The CDR3 region is CASSVESAYNEQFF. The CDR3 nucleotides are TGTGCCAGCAGCGTAGAATCCGCCTACAATGAGCAGTTCTTC. The whole variable domain, filled in from reference TRBV9 and TRBJ2-1, reads DSGVTQTPKHLITATGQRVTLRCSPRSGDLSVYWYQQSLDQGLQFLIQYYNGEERAKGNILERFSAQQFPDLHSELNLSSLELGDSALYFCASSVESAYNEQFFGPGTRLTVL.

This clone was detected only a few times. The chain recombines TRBV10-3 with TRBJ2-5; a weak D match, TRBD1 (6 bases). In germline, CDR1 is ENHRY, CDR2 SYGVKD. Trimming took off 11 bases at V and 5 bases at J, with 15 bases between the two ends. There are 12 residues in the CDR3. The CDR3 loop reads CAASNRVETQYF. CDR3 DNA: TGTGCCGCATCTAACAGGGTCGAGACCCAGTACTTC.

The chain couples TRBV4-2 to TRBJ1-2, with D perhaps matching TRBD1 (6 bases). Trimming stripped 0 bases from V and 3 bases from J, with 11 bases between. Germline V CDR1 and CDR2: LGHNA, YNFKEQ. The length of the CDR3 is 15 residues. The DNA for the CDR3 is TGTGCCAGCAGCCAAGATCTAGGACAGCACTATGGCTACACCTTC. Its translation is CASSQDLGQHYGYTF.

This clone has only a few counts. The chain carries TRBV5-1 and TRBJ1-5, with TRBD1 matching over 7 bases. Trimming took 4 bases from V and 6 from J; bases not matched to a gene: 4. Germline loops: CDR1 SGHRS, CDR2 YFSETQ. The CDR3 has 13 amino acids. Here the CDR3 reads CASSRDSAQPQHF. The CDR3 bases are TGCGCCAGCAGCCGGGACAGCGCTCAGCCCCAGCATTTT.

This clone was observed a handful of times. CDR3 nucleotide sequence: TGCGCCAGCAGCTTGGGAGGGACTTCTAAAGAGACCCAGTACTTC. It codes for CASSLGGTSKETQYF. This chain connects TRBV5-1 to TRBJ2-5, with a weak D call TRBD2 (6 bases). The CDR3 sequence is 15 residues long. With 0 bases removed from V and 3 bases from J, the gap between germline ends came to 12 bases. Germline V gene sequence: CDR1 SGHRS, CDR2 YFSETQ.